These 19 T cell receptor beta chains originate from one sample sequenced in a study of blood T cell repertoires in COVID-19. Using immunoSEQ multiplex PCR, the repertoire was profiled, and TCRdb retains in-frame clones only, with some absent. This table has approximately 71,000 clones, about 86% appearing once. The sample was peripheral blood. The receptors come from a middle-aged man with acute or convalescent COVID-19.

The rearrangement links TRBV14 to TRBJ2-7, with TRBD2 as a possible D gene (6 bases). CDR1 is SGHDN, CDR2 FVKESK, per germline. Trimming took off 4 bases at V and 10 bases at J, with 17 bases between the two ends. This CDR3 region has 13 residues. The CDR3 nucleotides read TGTGCCAGCAGCCGCGTACTCTCGGGGGATCAGTACTTC. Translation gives CASSRVLSGDQYF.

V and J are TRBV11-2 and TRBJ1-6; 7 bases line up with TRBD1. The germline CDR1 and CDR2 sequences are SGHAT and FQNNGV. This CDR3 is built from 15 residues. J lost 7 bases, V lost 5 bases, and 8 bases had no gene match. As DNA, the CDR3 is TGTGCCAGCAGCCACTCCGGGACAGAAAATTCACCCCTCCACTTT. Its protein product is CASSHSGTENSPLHF.

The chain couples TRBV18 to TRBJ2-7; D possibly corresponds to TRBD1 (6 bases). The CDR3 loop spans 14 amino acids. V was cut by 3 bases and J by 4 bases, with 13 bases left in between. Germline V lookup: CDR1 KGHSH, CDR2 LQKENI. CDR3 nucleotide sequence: TGTGCCAGCTCACCCGGACAGTTCCAGTACGAGCAGTACTTC. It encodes CASSPGQFQYEQYF.

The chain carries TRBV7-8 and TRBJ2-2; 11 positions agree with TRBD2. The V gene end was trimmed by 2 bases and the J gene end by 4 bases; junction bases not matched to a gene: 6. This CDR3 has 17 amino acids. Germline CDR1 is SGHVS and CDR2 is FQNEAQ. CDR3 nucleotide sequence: TGTGCCAGCAGCTTATGGCGGCTAGCGGGAGGCACCGGGGAGCTGTTTTTT. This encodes CASSLWRLAGGTGELFF.

In DNA form, the CDR3 reads TGTGCCAGCAGCAACAGGGGCGGGTTTGAAAAACTGTTTTTT. It specifies CASSNRGGFEKLFF. J is TRBJ1-4 and V is TRBV2, with 7 bases lining up with TRBD1. From germline, CDR1 is SNHLY and CDR2 FYNNEI. The V segment lost 6 bases and the J segment 7 bases; nucleotides outside the gene matches: 8. The CDR3 totals 14 residues.

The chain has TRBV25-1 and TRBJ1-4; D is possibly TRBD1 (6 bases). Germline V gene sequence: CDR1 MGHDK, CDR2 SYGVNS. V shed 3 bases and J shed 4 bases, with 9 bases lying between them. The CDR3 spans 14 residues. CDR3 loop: CASSELDSNEKLFF. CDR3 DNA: TGTGCCAGCAGTGAGCTGGACAGTAATGAAAAACTGTTTTTT.

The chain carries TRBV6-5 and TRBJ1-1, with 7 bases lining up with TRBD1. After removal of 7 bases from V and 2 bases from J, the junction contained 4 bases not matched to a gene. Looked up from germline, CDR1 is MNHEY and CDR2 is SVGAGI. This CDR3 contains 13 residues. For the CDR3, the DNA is TGTGCCAGCAAGACAGGGATTAACACTGAAGCTTTCTTT. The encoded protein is CASKTGINTEAFF.

CDR3 DNA: TGTGCCAGCAGTCAACGGTGGGGGCAGGGCAATGAGCAGTTCTTC. Protein: CASSQRWGQGNEQFF. This sequence joins TRBV6-5 and TRBJ2-1; D may be TRBD1 (6 bases). The CDR3 is 15 residues long. With 5 bases removed from V and 6 bases from J, the gap between germline ends came to 17 bases. CDR1 and CDR2 from the germline V gene are MNHEY and SVGAGI.

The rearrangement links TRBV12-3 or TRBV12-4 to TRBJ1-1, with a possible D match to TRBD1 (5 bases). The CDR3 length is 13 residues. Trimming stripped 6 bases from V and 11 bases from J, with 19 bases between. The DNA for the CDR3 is TGTGCCAGCAGCAACCAAAAAAAGGGGTATGCTTTCTTT. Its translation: CASSNQKKGYAFF.

The CDR3 bases are TGCGCCAGCAGCCCATCTACTAGCGGGAGGGCCCAGGAGCAGTTCTTC. Encoded protein: CASSPSTSGRAQEQFF. V usage is TRBV5-1 and J usage is TRBJ2-1; 13 bases line up with TRBD2. CDR1 is SGHRS and CDR2 is YFSETQ in the germline V gene. V shed 4 bases, J shed 10 bases, and the junction held 11 bases outside the gene matches. The CDR3 has 16 residues.

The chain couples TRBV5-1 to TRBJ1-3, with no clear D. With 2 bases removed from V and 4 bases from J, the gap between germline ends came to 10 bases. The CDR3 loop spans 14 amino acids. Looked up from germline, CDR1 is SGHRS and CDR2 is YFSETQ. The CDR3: CASSLDGGGNTIYF. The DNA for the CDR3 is TGCGCCAGCAGCTTAGATGGAGGCGGAAACACCATATATTTT.

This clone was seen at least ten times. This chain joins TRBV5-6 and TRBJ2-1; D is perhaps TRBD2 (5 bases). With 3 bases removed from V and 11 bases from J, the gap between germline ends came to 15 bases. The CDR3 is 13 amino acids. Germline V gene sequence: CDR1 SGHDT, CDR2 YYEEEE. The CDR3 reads CASSSSLTTQQFF. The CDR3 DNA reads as TGTGCCAGCAGCTCCTCCTTGACTACCCAGCAGTTCTTC.

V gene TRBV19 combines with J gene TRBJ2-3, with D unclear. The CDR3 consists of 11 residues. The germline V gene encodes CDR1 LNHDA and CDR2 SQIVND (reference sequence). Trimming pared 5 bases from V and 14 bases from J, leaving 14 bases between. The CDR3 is CASSDREKPYF. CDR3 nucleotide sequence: TGTGCCAGTAGTGATCGTGAAAAGCCGTATTTT.

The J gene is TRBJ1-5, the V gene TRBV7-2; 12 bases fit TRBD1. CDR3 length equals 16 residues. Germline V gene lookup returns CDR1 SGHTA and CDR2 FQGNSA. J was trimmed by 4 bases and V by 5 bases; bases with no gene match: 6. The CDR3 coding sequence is TGTGCCAGCAGCCACGGGGACAGGGGGCGAAATCAGCCCCAGCATTTT. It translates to CASSHGDRGRNQPQHF. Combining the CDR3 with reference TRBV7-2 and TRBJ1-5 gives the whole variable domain GAGVSQSPSNKVTEKGKDVELRCDPISGHTALYWYRQSLGQGLEFLIYFQGNSAPDKSGLPSDRFSAERTGGSVSTLTIQRTQQEDSAVYLCASSHGDRGRNQPQHFGDGTRLSIL.

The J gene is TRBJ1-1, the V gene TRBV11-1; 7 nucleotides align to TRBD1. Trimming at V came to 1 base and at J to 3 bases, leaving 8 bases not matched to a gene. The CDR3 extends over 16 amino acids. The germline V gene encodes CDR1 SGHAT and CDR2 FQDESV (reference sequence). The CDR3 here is CASSLVRGTADTEAFF. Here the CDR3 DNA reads TGTGCCAGCAGCTTAGTCCGAGGGACAGCGGACACTGAAGCTTTCTTT.

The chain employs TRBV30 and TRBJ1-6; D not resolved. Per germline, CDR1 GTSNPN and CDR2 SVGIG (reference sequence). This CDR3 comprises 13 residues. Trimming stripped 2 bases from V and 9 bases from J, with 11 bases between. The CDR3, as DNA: TGTGCCTGGAGTAGAGAGGGAAGTTCACCCCTCCACTTT. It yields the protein CAWSREGSSPLHF.

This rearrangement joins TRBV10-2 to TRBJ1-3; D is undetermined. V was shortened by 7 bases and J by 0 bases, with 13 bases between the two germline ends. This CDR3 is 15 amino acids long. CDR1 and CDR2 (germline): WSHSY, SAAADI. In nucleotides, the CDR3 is TGCGCCAGCACTGGTAGCGCCTACTCTGGAAACACCATATATTTT. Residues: CASTGSAYSGNTIYF.

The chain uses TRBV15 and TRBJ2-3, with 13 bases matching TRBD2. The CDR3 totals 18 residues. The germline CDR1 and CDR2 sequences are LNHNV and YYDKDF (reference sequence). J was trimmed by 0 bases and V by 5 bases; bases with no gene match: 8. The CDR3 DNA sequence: TGTGCCACCAGCCCCCATAGACTAGCGGGGGGAAGCACAGATACGCAGTATTTT. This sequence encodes CATSPHRLAGGSTDTQYF.

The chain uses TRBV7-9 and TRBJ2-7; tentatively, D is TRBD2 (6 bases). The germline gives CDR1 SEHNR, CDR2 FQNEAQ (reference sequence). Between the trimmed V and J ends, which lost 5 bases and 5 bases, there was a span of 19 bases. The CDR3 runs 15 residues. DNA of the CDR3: TGTGCCAGCAGCGCCGCGGATGGGGGGAGTCACGAGCAGTACTTC. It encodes CASSAADGGSHEQYF.